The 26 T cell receptor beta chains listed next were all sequenced from one sample in a study of T cells after yellow fever vaccination (dated by TCRdb to between 2017 and 2020). The method was 5' RACE. The sequencer listed for this sample is Illumina HiSeq 2500. TCRdb reprocessing: public reads trimmed at Q25 with fastp, clones called with MiXCR, in-frame beta chains kept. When rows share a CDR3 protein, they turn into one entry using the most common DNA and genes. The sample table holds a few hundred thousand distinct CDR3 sequences, of which 8% to 10% were seen once. The ten largest account for 15% to 20% of the sample. The treatment or condition label, as the study defines it: live attenuated yellow fever vaccine strain. The source was PBMCs, collected on the day of the first yellow fever vaccination. The receptors derive from a man younger than 35 who received the YFV17D yellow fever vaccine.

V usage is TRBV6-1 and J usage is TRBJ2-4; TRBD2 matches at 13 bases. The CDR3 extends over 17 amino acids. The germline V gene has CDR1 MNHNS and CDR2 SASEGT. V lost 7 bases, J lost 1 base, and 7 bases stayed unmatched. In nucleotides, the CDR3 is TGTGCCAGCACCAAACTAGCGGGGGGGCCGGCCAAAAACATTCAGTACTTC. It is translated as CASTKLAGGPAKNIQYF.

A few counts support this clonotype. The chain recombines TRBV5-5 with TRBJ2-3; D unclear. Deletions cut 2 bases from V and 5 bases from J, with 12 bases between. The CDR3 is 14 amino acids. Germline V gene lookup returns CDR1 SGHKS and CDR2 YYEKEE (reference sequence). The CDR3 is CASSFPGLGDTQYF. The CDR3 bases are TGTGCCAGCAGCTTCCCCGGTCTCGGAGATACGCAGTATTTT. Looking up the rest from reference TRBV5-5 and TRBJ2-3 gives the full variable domain: DAGVTQSPTHLIKTRGQQVTLRCSPISGHKSVSWYQQVLGQGPQFIFQYYEKEERGRGNFPDRFSARQFPNYSSELNVNALLLGDSALYLCASSFPGLGDTQYFGPGTRLTVL.

This clonotype was counted many times. As DNA, the CDR3 is TGTGCCACCGGAGTGGACAGGGGACAGCCCCAGCATTTT. This codes for CATGVDRGQPQHF. J is TRBJ1-5 and V is TRBV24-1; 9 bases fit TRBD1. Losses at the gene ends were 9 bases for V and 7 bases for J; bases not matched to a gene: 6. The CDR3 sequence is 13 residues long. Per the germline V gene, CDR1 is KGHDR and CDR2 is SFDVKD.

This clonotype was seen more than once but under ten times. The CDR3 DNA follows: TGTGCCAGCAGCTTAGGCCAGCAGGGGGCGCAGTATTTT. It yields the protein CASSLGQQGAQYF. The chain joins TRBV13 to TRBJ2-3; 7 positions match TRBD1. Germline lookup yields CDR1 PRHDT and CDR2 FYEKMQ (reference sequence). This CDR3 contains 13 residues. V shed 0 bases, J shed 10 bases, and the junction held 4 bases outside the gene matches.

The rearrangement links TRBV7-3 to TRBJ2-1; no firm D call. The V end lost 5 bases, the J end lost 6 bases, and 11 bases lay between the germline ends. This CDR3 spans 13 amino acids. Germline CDR1 reads SGHTA; CDR2 reads FQGTGA. The CDR3 region is CASSPSFGNEQFF. The CDR3 DNA reads as TGTGCCAGCAGCCCCTCCTTCGGCAATGAGCAGTTCTTC.

The J gene is TRBJ1-6, the V gene TRBV27; D is possibly TRBD1 (5 bases). The CDR3 runs 16 residues. From germline, CDR1 is MNHEY and CDR2 SMNVEV (reference sequence). V dropped 6 bases and J dropped 8 bases, with 20 bases sitting between them. This CDR3 is CASSQTPQGLYSPLHF. The CDR3, as DNA: TGTGCCAGCAGCCAGACCCCGCAGGGACTATATTCACCCCTCCACTTT.

The J gene is TRBJ2-3, the V gene TRBV12-3 or TRBV12-4; D is uncertain. The length of the CDR3 is 13 residues. The V end was cut by 10 bases, the J end by 0 bases, with 11 bases between. CDR3 sequence: CATTEASTDTQYF. The DNA of the CDR3 is TGTGCCACCACCGAGGCCAGCACAGATACGCAGTATTTT.

This clonotype was counted between two and nine times. The rearrangement joins TRBV7-6 to TRBJ2-7, with D perhaps matching TRBD2 (6 bases). This CDR3 comprises 17 residues. In germline, CDR1 is SGHVS, CDR2 FNYEAQ. V was clipped by 0 bases and J by 3 bases, with 18 bases between them. The CDR3 sequence is CASSLAEWGLVSYEQYF. In DNA, the CDR3 is TGTGCCAGCAGCTTAGCAGAATGGGGACTTGTAAGCTACGAGCAGTACTTC.

J is TRBJ2-1 and V is TRBV12-3 or TRBV12-4, with TRBD2 matching over 9 bases. The CDR3 totals 14 residues. V lost 3 bases and J lost 11; bases outside the gene matches: 8. The CDR3 DNA sequence: TGTGCCAGCAGTTTCGGAGCGGGGGGAACGAAGCAGTTCTTC. Protein sequence: CASSFGAGGTKQFF.

In this sample, this clonotype turned up many times. The chain carries TRBV30 and TRBJ2-1; D call uncertain. The germline V gene encodes CDR1 GTSNPN and CDR2 SVGIG (reference sequence). Trimming removed 1 base at V and 6 bases at J, with 10 bases between. The CDR3 sequence is 13 residues long. This CDR3 is CAWSGMGGNEQFF. In DNA form, the CDR3 reads TGTGCCTGGAGTGGGATGGGCGGCAATGAGCAGTTCTTC.

This clonotype came up a few times. The V call is TRBV7-2, the J call TRBJ2-5; unclear D gene. Trimming stripped 1 base from V and 0 bases from J, with 12 bases between. Looked up from germline, CDR1 is SGHTA and CDR2 is FQGNSA. The CDR3 spans 16 residues. CDR3 in DNA: TGTGCCAGCAGCTTAGAGGGTACCTTAGACCAAGAGACCCAGTACTTC. This sequence encodes CASSLEGTLDQETQYF.

The table lists this clonotype with a few counts. This rearrangement joins TRBV12-3 or TRBV12-4 to TRBJ1-2; maybe TRBD1 (5 bases). This CDR3 is built from 17 residues. Trimming cost V 5 bases and J 4 bases, with 23 bases left between them. CDR3 sequence reads: CASSPGGAGLEVYGYTF. The CDR3 DNA sequence: TGTGCCAGCAGTCCCGGCGGGGCAGGCCTTGAGGTCTATGGCTACACCTTC.

The chain carries TRBV4-1 and TRBJ2-3; perhaps TRBD2 as D (5 bases). V gave up 5 bases and J gave up 8 bases, with 8 bases separating them. The CDR3 sequence is 11 residues long. In germline, CDR1 is MGHRA, CDR2 YSYEKL. CDR3 sequence: CASSSRGTQYF. Written as DNA, the CDR3 is TGCGCCAGCAGCTCCCGGGGTACGCAGTATTTT.

This clonotype was seen many times. The rearrangement joins TRBV4-2 to TRBJ1-1; possibly TRBD1 for D (5 bases). Trimming took off 0 bases at V and 5 bases at J, with 10 bases between the two ends. The CDR3 contains 14 residues. Germline CDR1 and CDR2: LGHNA and YNFKEQ. The CDR3, as DNA: TGTGCCAGCAGCCAAGAGAAGGGGTCTACTGAAGCTTTCTTT. Encoded protein: CASSQEKGSTEAFF.

This chain uses TRBV28 with TRBJ2-7; D ambiguous. The CDR3 sequence is 14 residues long. The germline CDR1 and CDR2 sequences are MDHEN and SYDVKM. V dropped 2 bases and J dropped 4 bases, with 12 bases sitting between them. The CDR3 loop reads CASSLVPSGYEQYF. DNA for the CDR3: TGTGCCAGCAGTTTAGTACCGAGTGGTTACGAGCAGTACTTC.

The sample holds many counts of this clonotype. The genes are TRBV4-1 and TRBJ1-2; 7 bases match TRBD1. CDR1 and CDR2 from the germline V gene are MGHRA and YSYEKL. The CDR3 consists of 16 residues. With 2 bases clipped from V and 6 bases from J, the junction kept 12 bases outside the gene matches. The DNA of the CDR3 is TGCGCCAGCAGCCAACGGGACAGCTCTTTTACCGATGGCTACACCTTC. Its translation: CASSQRDSSFTDGYTF.

This clonotype appeared a few times. The chain has TRBV29-1 and TRBJ2-1; 15 bases line up with TRBD2. This CDR3 comprises 14 residues. Trimming removed 7 bases from V and 4 bases from J; junction bases left unmatched: 2. The V gene's germline CDR1 is SQVTM and CDR2 ANQGSEA. CDR3 nucleotide sequence: TGCAGCGCCGGGACTAGCGGGGGGTACAATGAGCAGTTCTTC. It codes for CSAGTSGGYNEQFF.

This clonotype was counted between two and nine times. This CDR3 is CASSQRGRTSGNTIYF. CDR3 DNA sequence: TGCGCCAGCAGCCAACGGGGACGGACCTCTGGAAACACCATATATTTT. The chain recombines TRBV4-1 with TRBJ1-3; TRBD1 is a possible D gene (5 bases). The CDR3 sequence is 16 residues long. V was cut by 2 bases and J by 0 bases, with 11 bases left in between. Germline V gene lookup returns CDR1 MGHRA and CDR2 YSYEKL.

This clonotype was seen a few times. The V call is TRBV20-1, the J call TRBJ2-3; TRBD1 or TRBD2 may be the D gene (5 bases each). The V gene's germline CDR1 is DFQATT and CDR2 SNEGSKA (reference sequence). Trimming removed 6 bases from V and 0 bases from J, with 13 bases in between. The CDR3 sequence is 14 residues long. The CDR3, as DNA: TGCAGTGCAATGGGACGGTGGAGCACAGATACGCAGTATTTT. It yields the protein CSAMGRWSTDTQYF.

This clonotype was detected only a few times. The chain is built from TRBV2 and TRBJ2-6, with D possibly matching TRBD1 (5 bases). V shed 2 bases and J shed 1 base, with 12 bases lying between them. The CDR3 consists of 17 residues. Germline V gene sequence: CDR1 SNHLY, CDR2 FYNNEI. CDR3 DNA sequence: TGTGCCAGCAGTGAAACGCCGACAGTTTCTGGGGCCAACGTCCTGACTTTC. It yields the protein CASSETPTVSGANVLTF. Together with reference TRBV2 and TRBJ2-6, the CDR3 gives the full variable domain: EPEVTQTPSHQVTQMGQEVILRCVPISNHLYFYWYRQILGQKVEFLVSFYNNEISEKSEIFDDQFSVERPDGSNFTLKIRSTKLEDSAMYFCASSETPTVSGANVLTFGAGSRLTVL.

The genes are TRBV2 and TRBJ2-5; D is unclear. The germline V gene encodes CDR1 SNHLY and CDR2 FYNNEI. Trimming took 8 bases from V and 7 from J, leaving 11 bases between them. The CDR3 extends over 11 amino acids. The CDR3 region has the DNA TGTGCCAGCCCTTCAGCGCGGACCCAGTACTTC. Translated, it gives CASPSARTQYF.

A word on this clonotype: One base away lies a much larger clone, so this may be a sequencing read error. The chain couples TRBV12-3 or TRBV12-4 to TRBJ1-6, with D uncertain. The CDR3 runs 14 residues. The CDR3 nucleotides read TGTGCCAGCAGTTTGAGAGGGAGCGAGTCACCCATCCACTTT. It translates to CASSLRGSESPIHF.

This clonotype was observed at least ten times. V usage is TRBV5-1 and J usage is TRBJ1-3; no definite D call. Germline CDR1 is SGHRS and CDR2 is YFSETQ. This CDR3 region has 14 residues. V dropped 4 bases and J dropped 1 base, with 9 bases sitting between them. The CDR3 region is CASSPYSSGNTIYF. CDR3 sequence (DNA): TGCGCCAGCAGCCCGTATTCGTCTGGAAACACCATATATTTT. The variable domain in full, with the rest retrieved from reference TRBV5-1 and TRBJ1-3, is KAGVTQTPRYLIKTRGQQVTLSCSPISGHRSVSWYQQTPGQGLQFLFEYFSETQRNKGNFPGRFSGRQFSNSRSEMNVSTLELGDSALYLCASSPYSSGNTIYFGEGSWLTVV.

This clonotype was observed a handful of times. V and J are TRBV5-1 and TRBJ1-1; TRBD1 aligns across 9 bases. Germline trimming cut 1 base from V and 6 bases from J; bases unmatched to any gene: 1. The CDR3 runs to 13 residues. Germline-derived CDR1 and CDR2 are SGHRS and YFSETQ. Written as DNA, the CDR3 is TGCGCCAGCAGCTTGAGGGACAGGGCTGAAGCTTTCTTT. It encodes CASSLRDRAEAFF. The whole variable domain, filled in from reference TRBV5-1 and TRBJ1-1, reads KAGVTQTPRYLIKTRGQQVTLSCSPISGHRSVSWYQQTPGQGLQFLFEYFSETQRNKGNFPGRFSGRQFSNSRSEMNVSTLELGDSALYLCASSLRDRAEAFFGQGTRLTVV.

A few counts support this clonotype. The chain recombines TRBV7-2 with TRBJ2-1; 8 bases line up with TRBD2. The CDR3 has 13 amino acids. J gave up 8 bases and V 3 bases, and 3 bases lay outside the gene matches. Germline-derived CDR1 and CDR2 are SGHTA and FQGNSA. The CDR3 DNA is TGTGCCAGCAGCTTTGGCGGGGGGTATGAGCAGTTCTTC. This sequence encodes CASSFGGGYEQFF.

This clonotype was seen a handful of times. V is TRBV3-1 and J is TRBJ2-1, with unresolved D. V was clipped by 4 bases and J by 10 bases, with 20 bases between them. Germline V gene sequence: CDR1 LGHDT, CDR2 YNNKEL (reference sequence). The CDR3 runs to 15 residues. CDR3 DNA sequence: TGTGCCAGCAGCCCACGAACTTTAGTTGTCGCCGAGCAGTTCTTC. It encodes CASSPRTLVVAEQFF.